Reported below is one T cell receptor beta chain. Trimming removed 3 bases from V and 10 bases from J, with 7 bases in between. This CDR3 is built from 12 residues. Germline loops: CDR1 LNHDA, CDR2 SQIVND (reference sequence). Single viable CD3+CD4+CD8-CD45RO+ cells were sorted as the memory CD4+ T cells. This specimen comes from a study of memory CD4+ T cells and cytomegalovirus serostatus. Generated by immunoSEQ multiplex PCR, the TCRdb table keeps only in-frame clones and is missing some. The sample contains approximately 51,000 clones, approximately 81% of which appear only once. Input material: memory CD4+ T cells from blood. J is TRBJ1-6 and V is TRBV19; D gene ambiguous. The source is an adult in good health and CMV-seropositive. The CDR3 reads CASSMNRSPLHF. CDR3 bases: TGTGCCAGTAGTATGAACAGATCACCCCTCCACTTT. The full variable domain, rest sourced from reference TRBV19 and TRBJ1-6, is DGGITQSPKYLFRKEGQNVTLSCEQNLNHDAMYWYRQDPGQGLRLIYYSQIVNDFQKGDIAEGYSVSREKKESFPLTVTSAQKNPTAFYLCASSMNRSPLHFGNGTRLTVT.